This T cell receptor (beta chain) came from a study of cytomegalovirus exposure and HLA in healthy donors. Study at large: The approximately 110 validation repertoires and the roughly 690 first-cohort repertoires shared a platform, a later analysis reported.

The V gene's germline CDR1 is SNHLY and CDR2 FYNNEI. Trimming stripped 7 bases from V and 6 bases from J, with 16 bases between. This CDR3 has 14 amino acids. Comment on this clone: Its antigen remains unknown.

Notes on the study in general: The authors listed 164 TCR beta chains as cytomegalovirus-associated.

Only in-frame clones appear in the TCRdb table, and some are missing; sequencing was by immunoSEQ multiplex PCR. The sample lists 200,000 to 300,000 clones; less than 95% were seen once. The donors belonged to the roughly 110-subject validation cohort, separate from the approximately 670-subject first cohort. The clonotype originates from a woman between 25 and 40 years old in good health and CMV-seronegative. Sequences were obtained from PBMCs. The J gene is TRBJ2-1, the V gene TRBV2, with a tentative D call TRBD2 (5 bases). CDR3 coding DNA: TGTGCCAGCACGCCCTCCCCGGGGAGCAATGAGCAGTTCTTC. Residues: CASTPSPGSNEQFF.